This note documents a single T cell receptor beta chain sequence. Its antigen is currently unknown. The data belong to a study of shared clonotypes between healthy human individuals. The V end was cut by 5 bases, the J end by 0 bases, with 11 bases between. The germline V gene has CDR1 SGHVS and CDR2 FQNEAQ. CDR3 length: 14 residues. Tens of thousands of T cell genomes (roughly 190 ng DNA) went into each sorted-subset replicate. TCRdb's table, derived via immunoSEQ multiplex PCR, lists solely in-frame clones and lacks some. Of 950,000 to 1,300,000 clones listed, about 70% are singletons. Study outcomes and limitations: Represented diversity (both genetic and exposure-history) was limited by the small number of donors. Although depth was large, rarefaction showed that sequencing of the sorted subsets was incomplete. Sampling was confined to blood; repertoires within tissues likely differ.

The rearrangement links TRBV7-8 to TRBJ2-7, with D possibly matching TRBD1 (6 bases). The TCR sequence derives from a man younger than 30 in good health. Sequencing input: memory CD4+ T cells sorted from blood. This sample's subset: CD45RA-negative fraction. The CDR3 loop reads CASSRTVASYEQYF. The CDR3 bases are TGTGCCAGCAGCCGGACAGTTGCCTCCTACGAGCAGTACTTC.